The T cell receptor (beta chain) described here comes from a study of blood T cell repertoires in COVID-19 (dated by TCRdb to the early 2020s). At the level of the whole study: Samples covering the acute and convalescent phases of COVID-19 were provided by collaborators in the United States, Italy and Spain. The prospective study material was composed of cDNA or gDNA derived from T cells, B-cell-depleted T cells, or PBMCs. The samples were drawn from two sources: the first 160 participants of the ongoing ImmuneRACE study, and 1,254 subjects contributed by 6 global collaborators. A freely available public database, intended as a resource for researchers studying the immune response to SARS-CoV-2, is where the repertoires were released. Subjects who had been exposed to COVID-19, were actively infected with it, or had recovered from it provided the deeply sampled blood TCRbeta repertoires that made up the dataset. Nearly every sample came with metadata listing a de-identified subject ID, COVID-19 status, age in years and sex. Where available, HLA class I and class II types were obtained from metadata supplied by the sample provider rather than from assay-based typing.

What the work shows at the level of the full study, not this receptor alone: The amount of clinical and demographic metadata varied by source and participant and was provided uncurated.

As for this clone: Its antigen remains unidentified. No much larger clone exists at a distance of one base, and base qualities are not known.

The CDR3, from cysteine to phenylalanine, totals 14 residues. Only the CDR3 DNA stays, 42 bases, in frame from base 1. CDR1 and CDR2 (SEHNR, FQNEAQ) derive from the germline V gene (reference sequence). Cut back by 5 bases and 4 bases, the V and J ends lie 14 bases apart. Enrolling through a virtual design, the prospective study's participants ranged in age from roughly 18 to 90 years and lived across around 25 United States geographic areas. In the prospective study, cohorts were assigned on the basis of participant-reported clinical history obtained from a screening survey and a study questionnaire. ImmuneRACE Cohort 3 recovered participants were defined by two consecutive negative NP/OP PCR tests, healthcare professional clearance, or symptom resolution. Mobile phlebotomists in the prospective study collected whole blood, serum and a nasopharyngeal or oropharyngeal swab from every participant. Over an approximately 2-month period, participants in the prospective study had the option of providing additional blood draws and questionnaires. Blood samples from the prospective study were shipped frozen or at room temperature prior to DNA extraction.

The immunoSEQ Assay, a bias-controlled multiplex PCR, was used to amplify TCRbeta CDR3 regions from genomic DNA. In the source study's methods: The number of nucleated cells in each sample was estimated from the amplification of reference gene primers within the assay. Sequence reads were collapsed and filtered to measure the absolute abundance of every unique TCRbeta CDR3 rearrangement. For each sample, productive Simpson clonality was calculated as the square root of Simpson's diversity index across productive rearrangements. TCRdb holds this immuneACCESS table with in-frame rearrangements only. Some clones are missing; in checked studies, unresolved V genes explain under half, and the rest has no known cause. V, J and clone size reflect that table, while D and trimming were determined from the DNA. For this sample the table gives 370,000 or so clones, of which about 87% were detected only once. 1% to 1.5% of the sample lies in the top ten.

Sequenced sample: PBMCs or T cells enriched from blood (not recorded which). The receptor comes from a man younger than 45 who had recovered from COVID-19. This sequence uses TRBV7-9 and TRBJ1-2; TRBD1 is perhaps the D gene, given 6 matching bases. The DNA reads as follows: TGTGCCAGCAGCCGAGGGGACACCTCCTATGGCTACACCTTC. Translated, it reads CASSRGDTSYGYTF. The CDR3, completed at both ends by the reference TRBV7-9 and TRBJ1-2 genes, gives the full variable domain DTGVSQNPRHKITKRGQNVTFRCDPISEHNRLYWYRQTLGQGPEFLTYFQNEAQLEKSRLLSDRFSAERPKGSFSTLEIQRTEQGDSAMYLCASSRGDTSYGYTFGSGTRLTVV.